Following are 22 T cell receptor beta chains from one sample sequenced in a study of T cell responses to AZD1222 COVID-19 vaccine. Clones were read by immunoSEQ multiplex PCR, and TCRdb kept only the in-frame ones, dropping some. The data contain tens of thousands of clones, around 84% of them seen just once; the ten biggest clones take up 4.5%. Sequences were derived from peripheral blood, sampled 28 days after the second AZD1222 dose. These receptor sequences come from an adult who received the AZD1222 COVID-19 vaccine.

This chain joins TRBV4-1 and TRBJ2-7; no definite D call. The V end was cut by 1 base, the J end by 1 base, with 11 bases between. Looked up from germline, CDR1 is MGHRA and CDR2 is YSYEKL. The CDR3 extends over 15 amino acids. The CDR3 loop reads CASSQVDRTSYEQYF. In nucleotides, the CDR3 is TGCGCCAGCAGCCAAGTCGACCGCACATCCTACGAGCAGTACTTC.

V and J are TRBV12-5 and TRBJ2-1; 7 bases line up with TRBD2. From germline, CDR1 is LGHNT and CDR2 FRNRAP. Trimming took 5 bases from V and 0 from J; bases not matched to a gene: 7. This CDR3 is built from 16 residues. CDR3 bases: TGTGCTAGTGGTACAGCGGGGCCTAGCTCCTACAATGAGCAGTTCTTC. Its translation: CASGTAGPSSYNEQFF.

The CDR3 is CASSSLTNEWTEAFF. CDR3 DNA: TGTGCCAGCAGCTCTTTGACAAACGAATGGACTGAAGCTTTCTTT. This chain connects TRBV5-5 to TRBJ1-1; D unresolved. The V gene's germline CDR1 is SGHKS and CDR2 YYEKEE (reference sequence). Trimming removed 3 bases at V and 5 bases at J, with 17 bases between. This CDR3 spans 15 amino acids.

The chain uses TRBV27 and TRBJ2-3; the match to TRBD2 covers 10 bases. CDR3 length: 16 residues. V lost 0 bases and J lost 3; bases outside the gene matches: 3. In germline, CDR1 is MNHEY, CDR2 SMNVEV (reference sequence). DNA for the CDR3: TGTGCCAGCAGTTTATCTCTAGCGGGAGCGACAGATACGCAGTATTTT. This translates into CASSLSLAGATDTQYF.

Of note for this clone: Additional DNA sequences in this sample encode the identical CDR3. This sequence joins TRBV6-1 and TRBJ2-7; the D gene is possibly TRBD1 (5 bases). The V end lost 2 bases, the J end lost 0 bases, and 8 bases lay between the germline ends. The germline V gene encodes CDR1 MNHNS and CDR2 SASEGT. The CDR3 has 14 amino acids. Here the CDR3 DNA reads TGTGCCAGCAGTGAACAGGGTATCTCCTACGAGCAGTACTTC. It is translated as CASSEQGISYEQYF.

The V call is TRBV27, the J call TRBJ1-5; 8 positions match TRBD1. Losses at the gene ends were 0 bases for V and 9 bases for J; bases not matched to a gene: 10. The CDR3 has 16 residues. Per germline, CDR1 MNHEY and CDR2 SMNVEV (reference sequence). The CDR3 reads CASSLSAQGAKGPQHF. DNA of the CDR3: TGTGCCAGCAGTTTATCGGCGCAGGGGGCGAAGGGGCCCCAGCATTTT.

The chain has TRBV5-5 and TRBJ2-2; 9 bases are shared with TRBD1. The CDR3 has 16 amino acids. The germline CDR1 and CDR2 sequences are SGHKS and YYEKEE (reference sequence). With 5 bases clipped from V and 4 bases from J, the junction kept 9 bases outside the gene matches. The CDR3 reads CASSRFGQGPTGELFF. For the CDR3, the DNA is TGTGCCAGCAGTCGTTTTGGACAGGGGCCCACCGGGGAGCTGTTTTTT.

The CDR3 nucleotides read TGTGCCAGCAGCTTAAATGGTCTAGGGATCCAAGAGACCCAGTACTTC. Translating gives CASSLNGLGIQETQYF. This rearrangement joins TRBV7-3 to TRBJ2-5; D is uncertain. CDR3 length equals 16 residues. Germline V gene lookup returns CDR1 SGHTA and CDR2 FQGTGA. V was trimmed by 1 base and J by 1 base, leaving 13 bases between them.

With respect to this clone: The same CDR3 also results from other DNA sequences found in this sample. The chain joins TRBV9 to TRBJ2-1; D unresolved. V dropped 1 base and J dropped 3 bases, with 5 bases sitting between them. Germline V gene sequence: CDR1 SGDLS, CDR2 YYNGEE. This CDR3 contains 13 residues. The CDR3, as DNA: TGTGCCAGCAGCGTAAGGGTCTACAATGAGCAGTTCTTC. It yields the protein CASSVRVYNEQFF.

The V and J genes are TRBV9 and TRBJ2-1, with 10 nucleotides matching TRBD2. The germline V gene encodes CDR1 SGDLS and CDR2 YYNGEE. This CDR3 spans 16 amino acids. J was trimmed by 4 bases and V by 0 bases; bases with no gene match: 4. DNA of the CDR3: TGTGCCAGCAGCGTAGGGGCTAGCGGGAGTTACAATGAGCAGTTCTTC. Translating gives CASSVGASGSYNEQFF.

This clone has more than one count but fewer than ten. An end of the junction does not agree with germline; a read error may underlie this. V gene TRBV12-3 or TRBV12-4 combines with J gene TRBJ2-2; a weak D match, TRBD2 (6 bases). The length of the CDR3 is 13 residues. CDR3 sequence reads: CASSGGNAGELFF. The CDR3 DNA sequence: TGTGCCAGCAGTGGCGGGAACGCCGGGGAGCTGTTTTTT.

V and J are TRBV9 and TRBJ2-3, with TRBD2 matching 11 bases. The CDR3 spans 15 residues. V lost 3 bases, J lost 6 bases, and 6 bases stayed unmatched. CDR1 SGDLS and CDR2 YYNGEE come from the germline V gene. The CDR3 here is CASSDLAGGLDTQYF. The CDR3 nucleotides read TGTGCCAGCAGCGACCTAGCGGGAGGCCTCGATACGCAGTATTTT.

CDR3 loop: CASSPGYSNEKLFF. The CDR3 DNA sequence: TGTGCCAGCAGTCCAGGGTATTCTAATGAAAAACTGTTTTTT. The chain is built from TRBV28 and TRBJ1-4; a possible D gene is TRBD1 (5 bases). Trimming took off 5 bases at V and 3 bases at J, with 10 bases between the two ends. Germline V gene data show CDR1 as MDHEN and CDR2 as SYDVKM. The CDR3 length is 14 residues.

This clone was seen more than once but under ten times. For the CDR3, the DNA is TGTGCCAGCAGTCGGGGGGGGACCGAAGCTTTCTTT. It specifies CASSRGGTEAFF. The chain combines TRBV12-3 or TRBV12-4 with TRBJ1-1, with a possible D match to TRBD1 (5 bases). V lost 5 bases to trimming and J lost 8 bases, with 12 bases between them. The CDR3 has 12 residues.

V gene TRBV30 combines with J gene TRBJ2-1, with D perhaps matching TRBD2 (6 bases). CDR1 and CDR2 (germline): GTSNPN, SVGIG (reference sequence). Trimming pared 2 bases from V and 9 bases from J, leaving 8 bases between. The CDR3 totals 11 residues. CDR3 DNA: TGTGCCTGGAGTTGGAGGGGTGAGCAGTTCTTC. Its protein is CAWSWRGEQFF.

The DNA of the CDR3 is TGTGCCAGCAGTTTGGATTCCTACGACGAGCAGTACTTC. Translated: CASSLDSYDEQYF. The chain uses TRBV28 and TRBJ2-7; D not certain. In germline, CDR1 is MDHEN, CDR2 SYDVKM. V was clipped by 3 bases and J by 5 bases, with 11 bases between them. The CDR3 runs to 13 residues.

This chain uses TRBV6-1 with TRBJ2-5; TRBD2 aligns across 10 bases. Germline V gene sequence: CDR1 MNHNS, CDR2 SASEGT. V dropped 2 bases and J dropped 5; count of bases not matched to a gene: 11. CDR3 size: 17 residues. This CDR3 reads CASSEYWGLARGETQYF. The CDR3 DNA is TGTGCCAGCAGTGAATATTGGGGACTAGCGAGGGGGGAGACCCAGTACTTC.

V and J are TRBV9 and TRBJ2-5; weak D call: TRBD1 (6 bases). This CDR3 is built from 16 residues. V lost 0 bases and J 2 bases, leaving 14 bases between the germline ends. Looked up from germline, CDR1 is SGDLS and CDR2 is YYNGEE. CDR3 bases: TGTGCCAGCAGCGTAGATCCCCACAGGGAACAAGAGACCCAGTACTTC. Encoded protein: CASSVDPHREQETQYF.

The chain carries TRBV5-1 and TRBJ2-7; possibly TRBD1 for D (7 bases). The germline CDR1 and CDR2 sequences are SGHRS and YFSETQ. The CDR3 extends over 16 amino acids. V was cut by 0 bases and J by 0 bases, with 13 bases left in between. The CDR3 sequence is CASSLARGVGSYEQYF. Here the CDR3 DNA reads TGCGCCAGCAGCTTGGCCAGGGGGGTTGGCTCCTACGAGCAGTACTTC.

This chain connects TRBV12-3 or TRBV12-4 to TRBJ1-5; D possibly corresponds to TRBD1 (6 bases). Trimming removed 5 bases at V and 2 bases at J, with 7 bases between. The CDR3 has 13 residues. CDR3 residues: CASSPGGNQPQHF. Here the CDR3 DNA reads TGTGCCAGCAGTCCAGGGGGCAATCAGCCCCAGCATTTT.

V usage is TRBV19 and J usage is TRBJ2-4, with TRBD1 as a possible D gene (7 bases). The CDR3 is made up of 16 amino acids. Germline V gene sequence: CDR1 LNHDA, CDR2 SQIVND (reference sequence). V was pared by 5 bases and J by 6 bases, with 20 bases between. The CDR3 spells CASSRQGGRFLNIQYF. In DNA, the CDR3 is TGTGCCAGTAGTCGACAGGGAGGTAGATTCTTAAACATTCAGTACTTC.

The chain joins TRBV24-1 to TRBJ2-5, with 7 bases that match TRBD2. V dropped 7 bases and J dropped 4; count of bases not matched to a gene: 5. The germline gives CDR1 KGHDR, CDR2 SFDVKD. The CDR3 is made up of 13 amino acids. The CDR3, as DNA: TGTGCCACCAGAGCGGGGTTGGGAGAGACCCAGTACTTC. This translates into CATRAGLGETQYF.